The 3 T cell receptor beta chains below all came from one sample that was sequenced in a study of tumor and adjacent non-tumor tissue in lung cancer. RNA was extracted from bulk tissue without any cell sorting. TCRbeta libraries were built with three rounds of nested PCR, modified from ARM-PCR. TCRdb reprocessed the multiplex PCR reads via MiXCR and lists one record per CDR3 protein. The sample carries around 140,000 distinct CDR3 sequences, roughly 66% recorded once. The sequenced sample consisted of lung tumor tissue. Source of these receptors: a man in his sixties with small cell lung cancer.

The chain has TRBV11-1 and TRBJ2-3; 7 nucleotides align to TRBD1. CDR3 length: 15 residues. Germline CDR1 and CDR2: SGHAT and FQDESV (reference sequence). CDR3 loop: CAGSLSTGFADTQYF. Here the CDR3 DNA reads TGTGCTGGCAGCTTATCGACAGGGTTTGCAGATACGCAGTATTTT.

The table lists this clonotype with a few counts. The rearrangement uses TRBV6-5 and TRBJ1-4; perhaps TRBD1 as D (6 bases). The V gene lost 5 bases and the J gene lost 7 bases, with 14 bases spanning the gap. Germline assignment: CDR1 MNHEY and CDR2 SVGAGI. The CDR3 contains 14 residues. CDR3 residues: CASSKTGLREKLFF. Written as DNA, the CDR3 is TGTGCCAGCAGTAAAACAGGGTTGCGTGAAAAACTGTTTTTT.

Notes on this clonotype: At one end, the junction sequence differs from germline, possibly due to a read error. V and J are TRBV6-5 and TRBJ2-3; no definite D call. Germline V CDR1 and CDR2: MNHEY, SVGAGI. The CDR3 has 14 residues. In DNA, the CDR3 is TGTGCCAGTAGTTACTCATCCGGCACAGATACGCGGTATTTT. This codes for CASSYSSGTDTRYF.